Presented here are 4 T cell receptor beta chains from one specimen sequenced in a study of CD8 T cells in Susac syndrome. Reverse transcription of about 0.45 to 1 ug RNA was carried out with random hexamers. TCRdb fed the immunoSEQ multiplex PCR reads into MiXCR, producing one record per CDR3 protein. The sample includes about 120,000 distinct CDR3 sequences, around 94% of them seen just once. Sample: CD8+ T cells from PBMCs. All receptors derive from a human donor with Susac syndrome.

The V and J genes are TRBV6-5 and TRBJ1-1, with 9 bases that match TRBD1. CDR1 is MNHEY, CDR2 SVGAGI, per germline. The junction had 10 bases not matched to a gene; V was cut back by 7 bases and J by 7 bases. CDR3 length equals 14 residues. Here the CDR3 DNA reads TGTGCCAGCACCTGGGGGACAGGGACCAATGAAGCTTTCTTT. Translating gives CASTWGTGTNEAFF.

The V and J genes are TRBV5-4 and TRBJ2-1; no firm D call. V lost 4 bases and J lost 9, with 11 bases in between. The CDR3 length is 12 residues. Germline CDR1 and CDR2: SGHNT and YYREEE (reference sequence). The CDR3 sequence is CASSTDPGEQFF. The CDR3 region has the DNA TGTGCCAGCAGCACGGATCCCGGTGAGCAGTTCTTC.

This chain links TRBV20-1 with TRBJ2-5; D gene ambiguous. CDR3 length: 15 residues. Germline CDR1 is DFQATT and CDR2 is SNEGSKA (reference sequence). Trimming took 2 bases from V and 2 from J, leaving 15 bases between them. The CDR3: CSARSLAGFQETQYF. The CDR3 nucleotides read TGCAGTGCTAGATCTCTGGCCGGGTTTCAAGAGACCCAGTACTTC.

V and J are TRBV5-6 and TRBJ1-1; possible D gene TRBD1, 5 bases. The CDR3 is made up of 16 amino acids. Germline V gene lookup returns CDR1 SGHDT and CDR2 YYEEEE. V lost 0 bases and J 6 bases, leaving 18 bases between the germline ends. CDR3 residues: CASSLDMVGDRAEAFF. In DNA, the CDR3 is TGTGCCAGCAGCTTGGATATGGTGGGGGATCGGGCTGAAGCTTTCTTT. Based on the CDR3 plus reference TRBV5-6 and TRBJ1-1, the full variable domain is DAGVTQSPTHLIKTRGQQVTLRCSPKSGHDTVSWYQQALGQGPQFIFQYYEEEERQRGNFPDRFSGHQFPNYSSELNVNALLLGDSALYLCASSLDMVGDRAEAFFGQGTRLTVV.